This T cell receptor beta chain was profiled in a study of blood T cell repertoires in COVID-19. Looking at the study overall: T cells, B-cell-depleted T cells, or PBMCs supplied cDNA or gDNA.

About this clone itself: Other DNA variants within this sample encode the same CDR3.

V dropped 1 base and J dropped 1; count of bases not matched to a gene: 1. Germline V gene sequence: CDR1 KGHSH, CDR2 LQKENI. This CDR3 comprises 16 residues. The repertoire was sequenced with immunoSEQ multiplex PCR; TCRdb's copy has only in-frame clones and lacks some. The sample carries some 40,000 clones, roughly nine tenths recorded once. Sample: peripheral blood. The rearrangement joins TRBV18 to TRBJ2-6, with 7 bases fitting TRBD1. This receptor was identified in a man over 45 with active COVID-19. CDR3 sequence (DNA): TGTGCCAGCTCACCACAGGGGGCGTCTGGGGCCAACGTCCTGACTTTC. Amino acids: CASSPQGASGANVLTF.